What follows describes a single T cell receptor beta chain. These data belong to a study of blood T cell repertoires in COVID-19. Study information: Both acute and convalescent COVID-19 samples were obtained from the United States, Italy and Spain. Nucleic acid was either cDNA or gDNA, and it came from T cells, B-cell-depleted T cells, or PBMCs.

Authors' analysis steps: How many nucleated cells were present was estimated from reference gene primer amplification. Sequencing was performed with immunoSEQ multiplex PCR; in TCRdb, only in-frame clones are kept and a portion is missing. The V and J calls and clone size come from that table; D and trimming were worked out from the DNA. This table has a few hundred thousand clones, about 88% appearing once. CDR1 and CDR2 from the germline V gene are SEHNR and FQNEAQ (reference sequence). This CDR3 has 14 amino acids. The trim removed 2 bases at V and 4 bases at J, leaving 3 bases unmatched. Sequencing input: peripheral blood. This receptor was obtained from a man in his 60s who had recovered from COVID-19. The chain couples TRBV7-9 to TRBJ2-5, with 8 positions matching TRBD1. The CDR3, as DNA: TGTGCCAGCAGCTTAATCGACAGGGGAGAGACCCAGTACTTC. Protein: CASSLIDRGETQYF.